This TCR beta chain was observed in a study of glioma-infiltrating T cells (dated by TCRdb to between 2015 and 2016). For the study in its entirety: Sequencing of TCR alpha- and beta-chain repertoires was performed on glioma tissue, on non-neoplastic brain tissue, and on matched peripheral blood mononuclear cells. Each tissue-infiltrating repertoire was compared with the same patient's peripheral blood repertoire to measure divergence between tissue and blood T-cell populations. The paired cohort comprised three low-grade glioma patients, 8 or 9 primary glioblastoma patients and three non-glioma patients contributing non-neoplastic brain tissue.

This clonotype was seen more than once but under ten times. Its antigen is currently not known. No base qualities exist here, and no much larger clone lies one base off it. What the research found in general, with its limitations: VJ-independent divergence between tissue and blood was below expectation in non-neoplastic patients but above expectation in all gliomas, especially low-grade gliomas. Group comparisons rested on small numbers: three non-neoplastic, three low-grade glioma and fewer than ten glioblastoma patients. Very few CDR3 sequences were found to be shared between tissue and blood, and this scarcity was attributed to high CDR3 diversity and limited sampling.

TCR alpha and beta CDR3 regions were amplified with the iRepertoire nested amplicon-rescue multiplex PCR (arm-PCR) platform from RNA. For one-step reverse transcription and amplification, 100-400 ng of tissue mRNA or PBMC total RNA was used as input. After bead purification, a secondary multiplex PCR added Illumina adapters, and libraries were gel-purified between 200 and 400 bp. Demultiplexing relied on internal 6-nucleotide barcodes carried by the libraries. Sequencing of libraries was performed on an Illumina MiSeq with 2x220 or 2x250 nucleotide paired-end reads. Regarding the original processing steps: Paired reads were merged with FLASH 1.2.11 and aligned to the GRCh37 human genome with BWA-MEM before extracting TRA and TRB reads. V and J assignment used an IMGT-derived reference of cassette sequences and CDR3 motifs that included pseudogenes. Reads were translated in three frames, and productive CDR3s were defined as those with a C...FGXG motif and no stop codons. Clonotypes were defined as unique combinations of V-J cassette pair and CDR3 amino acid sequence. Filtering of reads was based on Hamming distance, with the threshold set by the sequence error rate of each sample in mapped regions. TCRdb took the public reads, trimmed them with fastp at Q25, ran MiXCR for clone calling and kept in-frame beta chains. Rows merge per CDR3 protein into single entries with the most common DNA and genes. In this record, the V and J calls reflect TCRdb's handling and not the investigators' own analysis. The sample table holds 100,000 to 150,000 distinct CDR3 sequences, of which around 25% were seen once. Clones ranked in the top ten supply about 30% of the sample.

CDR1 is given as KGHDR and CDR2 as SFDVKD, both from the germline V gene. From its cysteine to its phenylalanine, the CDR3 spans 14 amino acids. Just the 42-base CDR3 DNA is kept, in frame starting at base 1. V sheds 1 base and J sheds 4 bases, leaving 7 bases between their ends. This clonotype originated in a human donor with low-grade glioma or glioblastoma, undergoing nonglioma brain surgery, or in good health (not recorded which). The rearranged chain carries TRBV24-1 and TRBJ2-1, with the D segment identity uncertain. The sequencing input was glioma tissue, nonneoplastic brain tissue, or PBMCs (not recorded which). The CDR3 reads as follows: CATSDFNTYNEQFF. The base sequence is TGTGCCACCAGTGATTTTAACACTTACAATGAGCAGTTCTTC.